This entry lists 11 T cell receptor beta chains sequenced from one sample in a study of post-analysis software for immune sequencing data. General study findings and limits: Compared with controls, patients had more of about 5 TRBV segments, including TRBV5-6, TRBV5-1 and TRBV20-1.

Unique molecular identifiers were present in the TCR beta cDNA libraries. TCRdb re-analysed the PCR reads in MiXCR, keeping a single row per CDR3 protein. In the table there are roughly 540,000 distinct CDR3 sequences, around 36% of which are singletons. Their specific antigens are unknown. Sequencing used blood. These receptors all stem from a girl aged 2 to 17 with multiple sclerosis.

The sample holds a few counts of this clonotype. The gene calls are TRBV9 and TRBJ2-3, with TRBD2 matching over 12 bases. V dropped 7 bases and J dropped 0; count of bases not matched to a gene: 9. The CDR3 sequence is 17 residues long. Germline V gives CDR1 SGDLS, CDR2 YYNGEE. The CDR3 DNA follows: TGTGCCAGCGGGGTTAGGACTAGCGGGGAGAGCACAGATACGCAGTATTTT. Its protein product is CASGVRTSGESTDTQYF.

This clonotype was picked up a small number of times. V is TRBV5-1 and J is TRBJ1-4; 8 bases are shared with TRBD1. CDR3 length: 14 amino acids. Germline V CDR1 and CDR2: SGHRS, YFSETQ. J was trimmed by 7 bases and V by 5 bases; bases with no gene match: 7. CDR3 region: CASSLDREGEKLFF. The CDR3 coding sequence is TGCGCCAGCAGTCTGGACAGGGAAGGTGAAAAACTGTTTTTT.

This clonotype was observed a few times. V gene TRBV6-4 combines with J gene TRBJ2-3; tentatively, D is TRBD2 (5 bases). Germline V gene sequence: CDR1 MRHNA, CDR2 SNTAGT. Trimming left V 5 bases short and J 2 bases short, with 14 bases between. The CDR3 length is 15 residues. Here the CDR3 DNA reads TGTGCCAGCAGTTCAGACGCGGGCCACACAGATACGCAGTATTTT. This translates into CASSSDAGHTDTQYF.

This clonotype was seen repeatedly, ten times or more. The V gene is TRBV29-1, the J gene TRBJ2-5; no clear D gene. This CDR3 is built from 11 residues. Germline V gene data show CDR1 as SQVTM and CDR2 as ANQGSEA. Trimming pared 6 bases from V and 5 bases from J, leaving 10 bases between. The CDR3 spells CSVLIGETQYF. The CDR3 DNA reads as TGCAGCGTCCTGATCGGGGAGACCCAGTACTTC.

This clonotype has a handful of counts. The chain joins TRBV5-6 to TRBJ2-1, with D maybe TRBD2 (5 bases). Trimming took 3 bases from V and 0 from J, leaving 16 bases between them. CDR1 and CDR2 from the germline V gene are SGHDT and YYEEEE. The CDR3 is made up of 17 amino acids. CDR3 residues: CASSSTSGRGSYNEQFF. As DNA, the CDR3 is TGTGCCAGCAGCTCCACCTCCGGCCGGGGCTCCTACAATGAGCAGTTCTTC.

This chain joins TRBV27 and TRBJ1-2; D is perhaps TRBD1 (6 bases). Trimming cost V 3 bases and J 4 bases, with 12 bases left between them. The germline V gene has CDR1 MNHEY and CDR2 SMNVEV (reference sequence). The CDR3 spans 14 residues. The CDR3 loop is CASSFGGGGYGYTF. CDR3 coding DNA: TGTGCCAGCAGTTTTGGGGGGGGCGGCTATGGCTACACCTTC.

V gene TRBV9 combines with J gene TRBJ2-2; the D gene is possibly TRBD2 (5 bases). Trimming left V 2 bases short and J 6 bases short, with 14 bases between. The CDR3 has 15 residues. Germline-derived CDR1 and CDR2 are SGDLS and YYNGEE. The CDR3 DNA follows: TGTGCCAGCAGCGTCCGGTTAGAGGAGGCCGGGGAGCTGTTTTTT. It translates to CASSVRLEEAGELFF.

The chain employs TRBV5-1 and TRBJ1-1; 7 bases fit TRBD1. With 3 bases clipped from V and 8 bases from J, the junction kept 7 bases outside the gene matches. The germline V gene has CDR1 SGHRS and CDR2 YFSETQ. The CDR3 has 13 amino acids. In nucleotides, the CDR3 is TGCGCCAGCAGCTCAATGGGACAGAACGAAGCTTTCTTT. Protein product: CASSSMGQNEAFF.

The sample holds a few counts of this clonotype. V and J are TRBV20-1 and TRBJ1-6; 7 bases are a match to TRBD1. The CDR3 is 16 residues long. CDR1 DFQATT and CDR2 SNEGSKA come from the germline V gene (reference sequence). V was pared by 0 bases and J by 9 bases, with 11 bases of the junction left unmatched. The CDR3 spells CSARDPTGWSSSPLHF. CDR3 bases: TGCAGTGCTAGAGATCCGACAGGGTGGTCGAGTTCACCCCTCCACTTT.

This clonotype was detected many times. This chain connects TRBV6-5 to TRBJ2-7, with D perhaps given as TRBD1 or TRBD2 (5 bases each). There are 15 residues in the CDR3. CDR1 and CDR2 (germline): MNHEY, SVGAGI. The V gene lost 6 bases and the J gene lost 1 base, with 16 bases spanning the gap. CDR3: CASSPRGRGSYEQYF. The DNA for the CDR3 is TGTGCCAGCAGCCCCCGGGGTAGGGGATCCTACGAGCAGTACTTC.

This clonotype has just one count. As DNA, the CDR3 is TGCAGTGCTAGAGAGGCAGGGGGTACGCAGTATTTT. Translated, it gives CSAREAGGTQYF. The chain links TRBV20-1 to TRBJ2-3, with 7 positions matching TRBD1. Germline V gene data show CDR1 as DFQATT and CDR2 as SNEGSKA (reference sequence). The CDR3 runs to 12 residues. The junction had 2 bases not matched to a gene; V was cut back by 0 bases and J by 8 bases.